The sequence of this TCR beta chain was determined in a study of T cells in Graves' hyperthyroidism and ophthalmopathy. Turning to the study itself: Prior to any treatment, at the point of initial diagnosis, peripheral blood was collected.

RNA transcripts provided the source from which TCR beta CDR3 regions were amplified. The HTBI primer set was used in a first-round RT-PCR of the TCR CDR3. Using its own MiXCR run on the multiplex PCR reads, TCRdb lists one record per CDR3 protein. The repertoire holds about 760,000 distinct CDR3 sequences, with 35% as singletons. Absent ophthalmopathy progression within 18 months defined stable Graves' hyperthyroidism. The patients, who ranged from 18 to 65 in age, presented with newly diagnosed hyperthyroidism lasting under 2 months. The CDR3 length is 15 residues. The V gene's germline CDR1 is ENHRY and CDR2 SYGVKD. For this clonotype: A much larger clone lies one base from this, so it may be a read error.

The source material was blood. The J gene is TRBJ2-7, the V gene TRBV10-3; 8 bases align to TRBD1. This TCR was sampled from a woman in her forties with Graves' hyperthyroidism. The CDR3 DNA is TGTGCCATCGGTGACCCGACAGGGGACCACTACGAGCAGTACTTC. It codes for CAIGDPTGDHYEQYF.